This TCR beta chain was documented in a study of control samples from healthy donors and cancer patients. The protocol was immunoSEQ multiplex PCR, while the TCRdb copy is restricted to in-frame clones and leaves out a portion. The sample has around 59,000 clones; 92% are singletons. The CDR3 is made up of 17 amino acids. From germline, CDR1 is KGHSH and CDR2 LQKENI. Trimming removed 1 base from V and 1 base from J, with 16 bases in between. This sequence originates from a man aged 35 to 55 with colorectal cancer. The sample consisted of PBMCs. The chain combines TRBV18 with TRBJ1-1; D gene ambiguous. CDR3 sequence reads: CASSPLVSRPPNTEAFF. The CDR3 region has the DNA TGTGCCAGCTCACCACTAGTCTCCAGGCCCCCGAACACTGAAGCTTTCTTT.